The text below deals with one T cell receptor beta chain. The target of this receptor is not known. Base qualities were left out, and no much larger clone turns up one base away. During the collection period, no immune events, such as infections, were documented for the healthy donors. Blood repertoires from healthy donors were used as a training cohort for calibrating time-dependent variance in a beta-binomial model of differential abundance of T-cell clones. The training cohort was composed of approximately ten healthy donors, 3 female and 7 male. On average the donors were about 45 years old, and their ages spanned about 29 to 64 years. Whole blood was collected from each healthy donor at three time points spaced two weeks apart and obtained from a commercial supplier. Genomic DNA was extracted from unsorted whole blood for immunosequencing. TCRbeta CDR3 regions were profiled by bias-controlled multiplex PCR amplification of genomic DNA with the immunoSEQ Assay. The authors' analysis ran thus. The absolute abundance of each unique TCRbeta CDR3 region was quantified after sequences were collapsed and filtered. Differential abundance was tested with two models: a binomial (Fisher-equivalent) model and a beta-binomial model that adds time-dependent variance fitted from healthy donors. Any clone with fewer than 5 combined templates was excluded, and a clone was called differentially abundant if its Benjamini-Hochberg FDR was below 0.01. In the beta-binomial model, variance was expressed as a function of the total template count across the two samples, in the form v = (b*log(k)+a)^2. Imported from immuneACCESS, the table was reduced by TCRdb to in-frame sequences with V and J called. These copies leave out some clones; in studies compared against another copy, an unresolved V gene accounts for under half, and the cause of the remainder is not known. The V and J calls and the clone size are those of that table, but D and trimming were determined from the DNA. Across this sample there are around 100,000 clones, with 80% to 90% seen only once. The ten top clones hold more than 5.5% of the sample.

The source of the sample is a study of identifying expanded T cells in peripheral blood (dated by TCRdb to between 2017 and 2020). At the level of the whole study: Separate aliquots of the same genomic DNA pool were sequenced to produce technical replicates, and four replicates were compared in pairs. Study-wide findings and limitations: For all healthy donors, the variance in clone template counts between roughly 2-week samples rose significantly as total template count increased. Between technical replicates the binomial model flagged approximately 1.2 differentially abundant clones, whereas over around 2 weeks the binomial model flagged about 16.4 and over roughly 4 weeks around 18. The authors expected that over much longer intervals, such as months to years, biological variance in healthy repertoires might increase even further. Both the number of clones called differentially abundant and the false-positive rate were significantly reduced by the beta-binomial model across all healthy-donor time intervals.

Sequenced sample: blood. This clonotype was obtained from a person aged 18 to 70 in good health.

CDR3 region: CAWSWDTNYEQYF. The DNA is TGTGCCTGGAGTTGGGACACCAACTACGAGCAGTACTTC. This sequence uses TRBV30 and TRBJ2-7; TRBD1 is a weak D gene call, 6 bases matching. V is pared back by 2 bases and J by 3 bases, with 11 bases lying between the germline termini. Reading the germline V gene (reference sequence) gives CDR1 GTSNPN and CDR2 SVGIG. The cysteine opens and the phenylalanine closes a CDR3 of 13 amino acids. This entry keeps only the CDR3 DNA: 39 bases, framed from base 1.